These T cell receptor beta chains were read from a single sample in a study of OX40 agonist ivuxolimab in advanced cancers. Here immunoSEQ multiplex PCR was the method, and the copy in TCRdb shows in-frame clones only, minus some. The top ten clones hold roughly 50% of a sample with around 20,000 clones, 90% of them seen once. The sample consisted of CD4+ or CD8+ T cells sorted from blood, taken in a trial of the OX40 agonist ivuxolimab. These receptors were taken from an adult with an advanced solid tumor such as melanoma, head and neck, liver or kidney cancer. The CDR3 runs from the conserved cysteine through the conserved F or W. The D gene is left open where the match is weak. Where a row states a size, it is once, few, many or the class of an expanded clone; other rows omit it.

v_gene,d_gene,j_gene,abundance,CDR3nt,CDR3aa
TRBV27,.,TRBJ2-7,.,TGTGCCAGCAGTCTTGCATTGGGGGAGCGGTACGAGCAGTACTTC,CASSLALGERYEQYF
TRBV28,TRBD2,TRBJ2-7,.,TGTGCCAGCAGACCCTACAGGAGCGGGAGTGCCGAGCAGTACTTC,CASRPYRSGSAEQYF
TRBV7-9,.,TRBJ2-1,medium-sized,TGTGCCAGCAGGCCCGTTCAGGAATACAATGAGCAGTTCTTC,CASRPVQEYNEQFF
TRBV15,.,TRBJ2-7,.,TGTGCCACCAGCGGAGGACACCCGAGCTCCTACGAGCAGTACTTC,CATSGGHPSSYEQYF
TRBV29-1,TRBD2,TRBJ2-3,.,TGCAGCGTTCGAACTAGCGGAGATACGCAGTATTTT,CSVRTSGDTQYF
TRBV7-2,TRBD1,TRBJ1-5,.,TGTGCCAGCAGCTACGACAGGGACAATCAGCCCCAGCATTTT,CASSYDRDNQPQHF
TRBV7-8,.,TRBJ1-5,.,TGTGCCAGCAGCTTAGGAGCGCCGCCAGAAGGACAGCCCCAGCATTTT,CASSLGAPPEGQPQHF
TRBV15,TRBD1,TRBJ2-1,.,TGTGCCACCAGCAGAGAAGGACAGGACCACAATGAGCAGTTCTTC,CATSREGQDHNEQFF
TRBV7-2,TRBD2,TRBJ2-7,.,TGTGCCAGCAGCTGGATTAGCGGGAGGAGTAGCGACGAGCAGTACTTC,CASSWISGRSSDEQYF
TRBV5-1,.,TRBJ2-1,.,TGCGCCAGCAGCTTTTTAAAAAATGAGCAGTTCTTC,CASSFLKNEQFF
TRBV6-1,.,TRBJ1-4,.,TGTGCCAGCAGGCAAACAGGGTTGGCTAATGAAAAACTGTTTTTT,CASRQTGLANEKLFF
TRBV6-6,.,TRBJ2-7,.,TGTGCCAGCAGTTATAAGGGTGGGAACGAGCAGTACTTC,CASSYKGGNEQYF
TRBV27,TRBD1,TRBJ2-7,.,TGTGCCAGCGGATGGACAGGGGCCTACGAGCAGTACTTC,CASGWTGAYEQYF
TRBV27,TRBD1,TRBJ1-2,.,TGTGCCAGCAGTTTATCAGGGACAGGGGTTGGCTACACCTTC,CASSLSGTGVGYTF
TRBV9,TRBD2,TRBJ2-7,.,TGTGCCAGCAGCGTAGAGGGCGGGAGTCCCGGTTCCTACGAGCAGTACTTC,CASSVEGGSPGSYEQYF
TRBV19,.,TRBJ2-7,.,TGTGCCAGTAGTGTTGGCGGCCAGGGTGCCTACGAGCAGTACTTC,CASSVGGQGAYEQYF
TRBV5-1,.,TRBJ2-1,.,TGCGCCAGCAGCTTGGAGCGGTACTCCTACAATGAGCAGTTCTTC,CASSLERYSYNEQFF
TRBV11-3,TRBD1,TRBJ2-7,.,TGTGCCAGCAGCGCGACAGGGAACGACGAGCAGTACTTC,CASSATGNDEQYF
TRBV21-1,.,TRBJ1-2,.,TGTGCCAGCAGCAAAAGGCCAGGGGACACCTTC,CASSKRPGDTF
TRBV11-3,TRBD2,TRBJ2-1,.,TGTGCCAGCAGCTTGAGGACTAGCGGGAGGAACAATGAGCAGTTCTTC,CASSLRTSGRNNEQFF
TRBV6-5,.,TRBJ1-2,.,TGTGCCAGCAGTGAGAGGCTAACCTATGGCTACACCTTC,CASSERLTYGYTF
TRBV7-8,.,TRBJ1-5,.,TGTGCCAGCAGCTTTGTGGGGAGAGGCAATCAGCCCCAGCATTTT,CASSFVGRGNQPQHF
TRBV29-1,.,TRBJ2-7,.,TGCAGCGTGGGGGGGCTGTACGAGCAGTACTTC,CSVGGLYEQYF
TRBV27,TRBD2,TRBJ2-3,.,TGTGCCAGCGGGCTAGCGGTTACAGATACGCAGTATTTT,CASGLAVTDTQYF
TRBV28,.,TRBJ2-4,.,TGTGCCAGCAGTGCGACTATCTTCCGGGCCCAGACAGCCAAAAACATTCAGTACTTC,CASSATIFRAQTAKNIQYF
TRBV7-2,TRBD2,TRBJ2-7,.,TGTGCCAGCAGCTTACGACTAGCGGGAGGTTACGAGCAGTACTTC,CASSLRLAGGYEQYF
TRBV7-8,.,TRBJ1-5,.,TGTGCCAGCAGCTTGTTTGCAGACACCTATAGCAATCAGCCCCAGCATTTT,CASSLFADTYSNQPQHF
TRBV7-6,TRBD1,TRBJ1-2,.,TGTGCCAGCAGCCTTCCGGGACAGGGGGCTAGCTACACCTTC,CASSLPGQGASYTF
TRBV28,.,TRBJ2-7,once,TGTGCCAGCAAGGAGCAGGGCTTGCGTAGAGAGCAGTACTTC,CASKEQGLRREQYF
TRBV11-2,.,TRBJ2-7,once,TGTGCCAGCACCTCGGACTACAAGTACGAGCAGTACTTC,CASTSDYKYEQYF
TRBV5-1,.,TRBJ1-1,.,TGCGCCAGCAGCTTGGAGGGCACTGAAGCTTTCTTT,CASSLEGTEAFF
TRBV6-5,.,TRBJ2-2,.,TGTGCCAGCAGTTATGGGACAACCGGGGAGCTGTTTTTT,CASSYGTTGELFF
TRBV4-3,.,TRBJ2-3,.,TGCGCCAGCAGCCACGCTGCCGCCCGAGATACGCAGTATTTT,CASSHAAARDTQYF
TRBV7-9,TRBD2,TRBJ2-3,once,TGTGCCAGCAGCGCGGGACTAGCGGGAACAGATACGCAGTATTTT,CASSAGLAGTDTQYF
TRBV19,.,TRBJ2-1,.,TGTGCCAGTAAGCAGGGGTACAATGAGCAGTTCTTC,CASKQGYNEQFF
TRBV4-3,.,TRBJ2-1,.,TGCGCCAGCAGCCATGGGTCAGGGGGGTGGGAGCAGTTCTTC,CASSHGSGGWEQFF
TRBV7-9,.,TRBJ1-5,.,TGTGCCAGCAGCTTAGGTGTGGAGAGTGATCAGCCCCAGCATTTT,CASSLGVESDQPQHF
TRBV5-4,.,TRBJ2-1,.,TGTGCCAGCAGTTTGGATAATGAGCAGTTCTTC,CASSLDNEQFF
TRBV2,TRBD2,TRBJ2-5,.,TGTGCCACCCGGGGGAGAAGCGGGGAAGAGACCCAGTACTTC,CATRGRSGEETQYF
TRBV23-1,.,TRBJ2-6,.,TGCGCCAGCAGTAGGAGTAGTACGCAACAAAGTCGGGCCAACGTCCTGACTTTC,CASSRSSTQQSRANVLTF
TRBV28,TRBD1,TRBJ2-7,.,TGTGCCAGCAGTTTGGGGGACAGGACCTACGAGCAGTACTTC,CASSLGDRTYEQYF
TRBV28,.,TRBJ1-5,.,TGTGCCAGCAGTCCCTTCAATCAGCCCCAGCATTTT,CASSPFNQPQHF
TRBV15,.,TRBJ2-4,.,TGTGCCACCAGCAGAGACAGGGCCCCCCAGTACTTC,CATSRDRAPQYF
TRBV7-1,TRBD2,TRBJ2-7,.,TGTGCCAGCAGCCAAGGGACTAGCGGGAGGATCCCCGAGCAGTACTTC,CASSQGTSGRIPEQYF
TRBV11-2,.,TRBJ1-2,.,TGTGCCAGCAGCTCCCCGGGTCTTTTAAATGGCTACACCTTC,CASSSPGLLNGYTF
TRBV7-2,.,TRBJ2-7,.,TGTGCCAGCAGCGAAGGACTGAAGCCCTACGAGCAGTACTTC,CASSEGLKPYEQYF
TRBV2,.,TRBJ1-4,once,TGTGCCAGCAGTGAAGACACCAGGGGAGAAAAACTGTTTTTT,CASSEDTRGEKLFF
TRBV28,TRBD1,TRBJ1-2,.,TGTGCCAGCAGTCCCCCCGGGACAGGGGGCGGCGGCTACACCTTC,CASSPPGTGGGGYTF
TRBV9,.,TRBJ2-2,few,TGTGCCAGCAGCCCCTTCTACACCGGGGAGCTGTTTTTT,CASSPFYTGELFF
TRBV7-6,TRBD2,TRBJ2-7,.,TGTGCCAGCAGCTCCTTAACTAGCGGGAGCGAAAACTACGAGCAGTACTTC,CASSSLTSGSENYEQYF
TRBV5-5,.,TRBJ1-1,.,TGTGCCAGCAGCTTGGATCAGGATCTCACTGAAGCTTTCTTT,CASSLDQDLTEAFF
TRBV28,TRBD2,TRBJ2-3,.,TGTGCCAGCAGCTCCCCCGCGACTAGCGTCCTTAGCACAGATACGCAGTATTTT,CASSSPATSVLSTDTQYF
TRBV7-9,TRBD2,TRBJ2-1,few,TGTGCCAGCAGCGTACTAGCGGAGTACAATGAGCAGTTCTTC,CASSVLAEYNEQFF
TRBV19,.,TRBJ1-1,.,TGTGCCAGTAGTACCGTGGGTCCGTCGAACACTGAAGCTTTCTTT,CASSTVGPSNTEAFF
TRBV28,TRBD2,TRBJ2-3,.,TGTGCCAGCAGAAGGACTAGCGGGAGAGGGGATACGCAGTATTTT,CASRRTSGRGDTQYF
TRBV4-3,.,TRBJ2-3,.,TGCGCCAGCAGCGAGGCGCGGGACACAGATACGCAGTATTTT,CASSEARDTDTQYF
TRBV5-8,.,TRBJ1-5,.,TGTGCCAGCAGCTCGGGACCCTACCCCAATCAGCCCCAGCATTTT,CASSSGPYPNQPQHF
TRBV11-2,.,TRBJ1-3,.,TGTGCCAGCAGCCCGCAGGGGACCGCCAACACCATATATTTT,CASSPQGTANTIYF
TRBV28,TRBD2,TRBJ2-5,.,TGTGCCAGCAGTTCCGGGACTAGCTTTGAGACCCAGTACTTC,CASSSGTSFETQYF
TRBV7-9,TRBD1,TRBJ1-2,once,TGTGCCAGCAGCCTACAGGGGGCGGATAACTATGGCTACACCTTC,CASSLQGADNYGYTF